A single TCR beta chain is shown here with its context. The data derive from a study of blood T cell repertoires in COVID-19. This CDR3 is built from 16 residues. From germline, CDR1 is MDHEN and CDR2 SYDVKM. V lost 5 bases, J lost 3 bases, and 9 bases stayed unmatched. This table comes from immunoSEQ multiplex PCR, and its TCRdb copy is limited to in-frame clones, with some not included. The data hold some 270,000 clones, with approximately 86% observed a single time. Sequenced input: peripheral blood. The chain joins TRBV28 to TRBJ1-4; 7 bases fit TRBD1. The sequence came from a woman aged 55 to 70 who had recovered from COVID-19. The CDR3 bases are TGTGCCAGCAGTCCGGTAACACAGGGGTCTAATGAAAAACTGTTTTTT. Its protein product is CASSPVTQGSNEKLFF.